This T cell receptor beta chain was recovered during a study of blood T cell repertoires in COVID-19. Germline V gene lookup returns CDR1 SEHNR and CDR2 FQNEAQ (reference sequence). Trimming removed 1 base from V and 4 bases from J, with 14 bases in between. There are 16 residues in the CDR3. As handled by the study authors: By means of reference gene primer amplification, nucleated cell counts were estimated. The repertoire was sequenced with immunoSEQ multiplex PCR; TCRdb's copy has only in-frame clones and lacks some. V and J calls and clone size are as listed in that table; D and trimming were resolved from the DNA. Of 400,000 to 450,000 clones listed, around 90% are singletons.

The material sequenced was PBMCs or T cells enriched from blood (not recorded which). V gene TRBV7-9 combines with J gene TRBJ1-3; no clear D. This sequence was found in a man between 18 and 35 years old who had recovered from COVID-19. CDR3 nucleotides: TGTGCCAGCAGCTTAGTAGAGGCTGGGTTGGGAAACACCATATATTTT. Translated, it gives CASSLVEAGLGNTIYF.